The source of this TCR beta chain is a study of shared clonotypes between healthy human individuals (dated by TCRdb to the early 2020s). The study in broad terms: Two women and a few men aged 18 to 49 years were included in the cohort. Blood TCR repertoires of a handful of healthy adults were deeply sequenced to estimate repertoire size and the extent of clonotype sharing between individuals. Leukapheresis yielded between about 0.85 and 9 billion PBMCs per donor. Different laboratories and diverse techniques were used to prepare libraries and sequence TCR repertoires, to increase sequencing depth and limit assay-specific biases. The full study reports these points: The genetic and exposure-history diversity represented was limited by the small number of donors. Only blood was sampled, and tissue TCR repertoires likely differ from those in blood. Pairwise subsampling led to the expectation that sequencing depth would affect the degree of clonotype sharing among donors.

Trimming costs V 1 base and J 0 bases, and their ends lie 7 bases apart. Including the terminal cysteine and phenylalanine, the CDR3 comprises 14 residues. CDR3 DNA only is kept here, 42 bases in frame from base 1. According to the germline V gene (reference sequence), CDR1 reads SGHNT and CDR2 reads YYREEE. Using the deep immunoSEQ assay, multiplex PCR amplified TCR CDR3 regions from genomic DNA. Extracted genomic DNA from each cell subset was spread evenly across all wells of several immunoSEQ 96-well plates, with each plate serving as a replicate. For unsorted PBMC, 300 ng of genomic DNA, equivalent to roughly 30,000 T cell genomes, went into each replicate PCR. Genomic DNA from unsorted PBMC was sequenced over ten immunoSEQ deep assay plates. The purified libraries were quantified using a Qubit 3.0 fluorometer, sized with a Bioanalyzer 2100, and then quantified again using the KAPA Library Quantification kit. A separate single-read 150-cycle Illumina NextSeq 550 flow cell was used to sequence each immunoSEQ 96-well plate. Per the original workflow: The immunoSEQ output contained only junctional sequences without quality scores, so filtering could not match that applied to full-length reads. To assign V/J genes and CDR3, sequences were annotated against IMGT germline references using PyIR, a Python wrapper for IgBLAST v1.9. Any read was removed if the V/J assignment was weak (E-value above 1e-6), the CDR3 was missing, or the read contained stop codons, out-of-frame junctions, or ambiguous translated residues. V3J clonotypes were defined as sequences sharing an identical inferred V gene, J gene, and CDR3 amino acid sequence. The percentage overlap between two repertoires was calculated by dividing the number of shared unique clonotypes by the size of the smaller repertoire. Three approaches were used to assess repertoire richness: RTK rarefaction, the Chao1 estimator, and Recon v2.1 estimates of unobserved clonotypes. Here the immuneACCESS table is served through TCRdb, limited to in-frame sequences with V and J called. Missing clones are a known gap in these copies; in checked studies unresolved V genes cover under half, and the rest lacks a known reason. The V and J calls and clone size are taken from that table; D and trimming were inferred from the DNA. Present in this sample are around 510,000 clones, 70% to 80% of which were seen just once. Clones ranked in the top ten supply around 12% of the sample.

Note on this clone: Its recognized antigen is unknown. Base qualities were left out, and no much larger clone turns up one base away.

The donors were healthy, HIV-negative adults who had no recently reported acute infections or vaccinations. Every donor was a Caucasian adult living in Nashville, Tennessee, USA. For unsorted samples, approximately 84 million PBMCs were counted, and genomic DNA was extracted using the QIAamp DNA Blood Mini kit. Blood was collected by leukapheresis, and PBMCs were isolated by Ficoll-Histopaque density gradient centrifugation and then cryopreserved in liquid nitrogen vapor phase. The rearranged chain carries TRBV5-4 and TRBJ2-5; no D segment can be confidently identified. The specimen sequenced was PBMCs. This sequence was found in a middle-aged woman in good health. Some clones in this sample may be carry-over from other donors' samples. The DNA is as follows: TGTGCCAGCAGCTTGAGGCAGTACCAAGAGACCCAGTACTTC. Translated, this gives CASSLRQYQETQYF.